Presented here are 14 T cell receptor beta chains from one specimen sequenced in a study of T cell responses to AZD1222 COVID-19 vaccine. Only in-frame clones appear in the TCRdb table, and some are missing; sequencing was by immunoSEQ multiplex PCR. The profile covers about 78,000 clones, with about nine tenths appearing a single time and around 3.4% taken by the ten largest. The starting material was peripheral blood, obtained 28 days after the second AZD1222 dose. The receptors come from an adult who received the AZD1222 COVID-19 vaccine.

In this sample, this clone turned up once. CDR3 loop: CASSQALTGFGDSPLHF. The CDR3 bases are TGTGCCAGCAGCCAAGCCCTAACAGGGTTCGGGGATTCACCCCTCCACTTT. J is TRBJ1-6 and V is TRBV4-2; tentatively, D is TRBD1 (6 bases). Trimming shortened V by 1 base and J by 8 bases, and 18 bases separated the two germline ends. This CDR3 is built from 17 residues. From germline, CDR1 is LGHNA and CDR2 YNFKEQ.

This rearrangement joins TRBV10-3 to TRBJ2-1; 10 bases match TRBD2. The CDR3 extends over 16 amino acids. Germline-derived CDR1 and CDR2 are ENHRY and SYGVKD. V shed 8 bases, J shed 3 bases, and the junction held 10 bases outside the gene matches. CDR3: CAIGKKGTSDYNEQFF. As DNA, the CDR3 is TGTGCCATCGGAAAGAAGGGGACTAGCGACTACAATGAGCAGTTCTTC.

J is TRBJ2-3 and V is TRBV20-1; no definite D call. The CDR3 consists of 11 residues. Trimming shortened V by 3 bases and J by 10 bases, and 11 bases separated the two germline ends. Germline V CDR1 and CDR2: DFQATT, SNEGSKA (reference sequence). The CDR3 protein is CSARWARAQYF. Here the CDR3 DNA reads TGCAGTGCTAGGTGGGCGCGTGCGCAGTATTTT.

The chain recombines TRBV2 with TRBJ1-5; 7 bases fit TRBD1. CDR1 is SNHLY and CDR2 is FYNNEI in the germline V gene. The CDR3 spans 13 residues. Losses at the gene ends were 5 bases for V and 8 bases for J; bases not matched to a gene: 6. The CDR3 reads CASSYDREKPQHF. The CDR3 nucleotides are TGTGCCAGCAGTTACGACAGGGAGAAGCCCCAGCATTTT. Full variable domain (rest looked up from reference TRBV2 and TRBJ1-5): EPEVTQTPSHQVTQMGQEVILRCVPISNHLYFYWYRQILGQKVEFLVSFYNNEISEKSEIFDDQFSVERPDGSNFTLKIRSTKLEDSAMYFCASSYDREKPQHFGDGTRLSIL.

This clone occurred once. V gene TRBV6-5 combines with J gene TRBJ1-1; 7 positions match TRBD1. Looked up from germline, CDR1 is MNHEY and CDR2 is SVGAGI. Trimming took 8 bases from V and 3 from J; bases not matched to a gene: 9. The CDR3 spans 14 residues. The CDR3 bases are TGTGCCAGCGCCAAGGACAGGTCGGACACTGAAGCTTTCTTT. Translating gives CASAKDRSDTEAFF.

V gene TRBV7-3 combines with J gene TRBJ1-2; no clear D gene. V lost 5 bases and J 2 bases, leaving 12 bases between the germline ends. The length of the CDR3 is 14 residues. CDR1 SGHTA and CDR2 FQGTGA come from the germline V gene. The DNA for the CDR3 is TGTGCCAGCAGCGGGCGGGTCGTAAACTATGGCTACACCTTC. Protein product: CASSGRVVNYGYTF. The variable domain in full, with the rest retrieved from reference TRBV7-3 and TRBJ1-2, is GAGVSQTPSNKVTEKGKYVELRCDPISGHTALYWYRQSLGQGPEFLIYFQGTGAADDSGLPNDRFFAVRPEGSVSTLKIQRTERGDSAVYLCASSGRVVNYGYTFGSGTRLTVV.

The V gene is TRBV11-3, the J gene TRBJ1-3; D perhaps matches TRBD1 (6 bases). CDR3 length: 13 amino acids. Germline values: CDR1 SGHNT, CDR2 YENEEA. Trimming took off 1 base at V and 12 bases at J, with 13 bases between the two ends. The DNA for the CDR3 is TGTGCCAGCAGCTTAGTAGGACAGCCTTTCATATATTTT. It specifies CASSLVGQPFIYF.

The genes are TRBV6-5 and TRBJ1-2; a possible D gene is TRBD1 (5 bases). The CDR3 totals 15 residues. V gave up 6 bases and J gave up 3 bases, with 17 bases separating them. The germline CDR1 and CDR2 sequences are MNHEY and SVGAGI. The CDR3 region has the DNA TGTGCCAGCAGCCCCCCAACGGGGACCTACTATGGCTACACCTTC. Its protein is CASSPPTGTYYGYTF.

A note on this clone: This sample also contains other DNA sequences that code for the same CDR3. The V gene is TRBV3-1 (or the pseudogene TRBV3-2), the J gene TRBJ1-4; the D is unclear. The V gene's germline CDR1 is LGHDT and CDR2 YNNKEL (reference sequence). The CDR3 runs to 14 residues. V was pared by 0 bases and J by 8 bases, with 10 bases between. Here the CDR3 DNA reads TGTGCCAGCAGCCAAGATCACGGTGGCGAAAAACTGTTTTTT. Its protein product is CASSQDHGGEKLFF.

DNA of the CDR3: TGTGCCAGCTCACCATCAAGGGTGAGCAATCAGCCCCAGCATTTT. Residues: CASSPSRVSNQPQHF. The chain is built from TRBV18 and TRBJ1-5; D remains unclear. The CDR3 consists of 15 residues. Deletions cut 2 bases from V and 1 base from J, with 9 bases between. Germline V gives CDR1 KGHSH, CDR2 LQKENI.

The chain employs TRBV5-3 and TRBJ1-5, with no clear D. Being an ORF, TRBV5-3 has a function that is uncertain. Trimming pared 0 bases from V and 6 bases from J, leaving 10 bases between. CDR3 length equals 14 residues. CDR3 sequence reads: CARSLGRATQPQHF. The CDR3 nucleotides read TGTGCCAGAAGCTTGGGTCGAGCCACTCAGCCCCAGCATTTT.

This chain joins TRBV27 and TRBJ1-5, with unresolved D. The CDR3 spans 10 residues. Per germline, CDR1 MNHEY and CDR2 SMNVEV (reference sequence). Trimming stripped 10 bases from V and 4 bases from J, with 5 bases between. The CDR3 bases are TGTGCCAACCGTAATCAGCCCCAGCATTTT. Translation: CANRNQPQHF.

The chain employs TRBV6-5 and TRBJ1-4; tentatively, D is TRBD1 (5 bases). CDR1 is MNHEY, CDR2 SVGAGI, per germline. The CDR3 consists of 15 residues. Trimming removed 2 bases from V and 7 bases from J, with 14 bases in between. This CDR3 reads CASSYGGRDGEKLFF. The DNA for the CDR3 is TGTGCCAGCAGTTACGGAGGGAGGGACGGTGAAAAACTGTTTTTT.

The table lists this clone with a count of one. The gene calls are TRBV9 and TRBJ1-1; D is ambiguous. Germline assignment: CDR1 SGDLS and CDR2 YYNGEE. There are 13 residues in the CDR3. Between the trimmed V and J ends, which lost 0 bases and 3 bases, there was a span of 6 bases. CDR3 coding DNA: TGTGCCAGCAGCGTAGAAACCTACACTGAAGCTTTCTTT. This encodes CASSVETYTEAFF.